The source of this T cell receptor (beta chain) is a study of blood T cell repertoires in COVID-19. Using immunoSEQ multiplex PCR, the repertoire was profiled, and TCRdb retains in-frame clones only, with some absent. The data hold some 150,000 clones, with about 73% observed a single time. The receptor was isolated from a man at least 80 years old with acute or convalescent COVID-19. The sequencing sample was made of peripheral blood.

CDR3 sequence: CASSSQPWGGLSGYTF. The CDR3 DNA follows: TGTGCCAGCAGCTCCCAACCCTGGGGGGGACTGAGTGGCTACACCTTC. The J gene is TRBJ1-2, the V gene TRBV7-9, with D perhaps TRBD1 (5 bases). CDR1 and CDR2 from the germline V gene are SEHNR and FQNEAQ (reference sequence). Trimming stripped 4 bases from V and 7 bases from J, with 22 bases between. This CDR3 is 16 amino acids long.